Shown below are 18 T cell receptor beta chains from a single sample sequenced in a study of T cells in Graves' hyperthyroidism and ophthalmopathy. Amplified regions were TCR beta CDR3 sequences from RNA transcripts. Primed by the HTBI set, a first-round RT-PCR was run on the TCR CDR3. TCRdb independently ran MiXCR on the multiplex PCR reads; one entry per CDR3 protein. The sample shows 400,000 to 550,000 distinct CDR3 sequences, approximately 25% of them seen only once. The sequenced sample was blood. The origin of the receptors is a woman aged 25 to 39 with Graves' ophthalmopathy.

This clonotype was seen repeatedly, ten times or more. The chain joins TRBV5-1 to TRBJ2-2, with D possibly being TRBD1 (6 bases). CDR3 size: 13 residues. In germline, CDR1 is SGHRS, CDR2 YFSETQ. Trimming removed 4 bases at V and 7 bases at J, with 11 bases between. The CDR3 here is CASSGPDSGELFF. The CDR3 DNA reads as TGCGCCAGCAGCGGCCCGGACAGCGGGGAGCTGTTTTTT.

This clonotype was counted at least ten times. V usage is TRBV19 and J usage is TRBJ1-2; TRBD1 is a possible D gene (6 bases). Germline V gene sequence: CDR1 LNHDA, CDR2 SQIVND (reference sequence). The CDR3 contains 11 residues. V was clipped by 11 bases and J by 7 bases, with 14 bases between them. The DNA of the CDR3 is TGTGCCCTCAGGGGAGGGAGTGGCTACACCTTC. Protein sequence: CALRGGSGYTF.

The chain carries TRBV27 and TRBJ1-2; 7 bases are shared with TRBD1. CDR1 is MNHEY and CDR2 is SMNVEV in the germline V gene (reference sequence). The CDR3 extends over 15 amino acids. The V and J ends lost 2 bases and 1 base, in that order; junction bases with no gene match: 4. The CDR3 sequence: CASSLDRAGNYGYTF. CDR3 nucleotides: TGTGCCAGCAGTTTAGACAGGGCGGGTAACTATGGCTACACCTTC.

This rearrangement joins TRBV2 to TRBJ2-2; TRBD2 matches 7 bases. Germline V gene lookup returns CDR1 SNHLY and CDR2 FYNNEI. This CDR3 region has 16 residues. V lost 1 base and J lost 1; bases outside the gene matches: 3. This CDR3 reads CASSEVLAENTGELFF. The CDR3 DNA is TGTGCCAGCAGTGAAGTTCTAGCGGAGAACACCGGGGAGCTGTTTTTT.

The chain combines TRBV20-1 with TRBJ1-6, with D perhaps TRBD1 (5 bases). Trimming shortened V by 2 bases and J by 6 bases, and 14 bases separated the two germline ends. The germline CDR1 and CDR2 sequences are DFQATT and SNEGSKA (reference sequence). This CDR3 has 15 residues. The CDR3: CSARRGEQANSPLHF. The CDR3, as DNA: TGCAGTGCTAGACGGGGGGAACAAGCTAATTCACCCCTCCACTTT.

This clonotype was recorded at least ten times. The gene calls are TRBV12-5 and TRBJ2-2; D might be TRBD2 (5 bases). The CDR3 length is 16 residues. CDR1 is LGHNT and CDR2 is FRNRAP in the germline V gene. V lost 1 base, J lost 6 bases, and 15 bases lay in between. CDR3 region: CASGLATGKGPGELFF. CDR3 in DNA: TGTGCTAGTGGTTTGGCAACGGGGAAGGGTCCCGGGGAGCTGTTTTTT.

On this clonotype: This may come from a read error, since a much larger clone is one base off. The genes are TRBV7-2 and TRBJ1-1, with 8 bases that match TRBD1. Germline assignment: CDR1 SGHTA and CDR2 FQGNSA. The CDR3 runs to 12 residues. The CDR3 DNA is TGTTCCAGCAGCTACCGGACAGGGCGGGCTTTCTTT. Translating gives CSSSYRTGRAFF.

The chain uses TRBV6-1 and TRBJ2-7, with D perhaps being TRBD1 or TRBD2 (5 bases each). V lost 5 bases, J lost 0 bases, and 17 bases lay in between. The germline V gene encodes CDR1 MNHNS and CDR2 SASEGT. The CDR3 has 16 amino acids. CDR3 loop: CASSLLSEGRSYEQYF. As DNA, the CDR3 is TGTGCCAGCAGTCTCCTTAGCGAGGGGCGCTCCTACGAGCAGTACTTC.

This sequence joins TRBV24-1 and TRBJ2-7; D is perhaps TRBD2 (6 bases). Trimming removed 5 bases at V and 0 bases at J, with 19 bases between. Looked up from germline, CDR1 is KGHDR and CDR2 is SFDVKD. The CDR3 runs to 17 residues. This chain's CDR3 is CATSGQLWRVDSYEQYF. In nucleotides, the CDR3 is TGTGCCACCAGTGGACAGCTGTGGAGGGTAGACTCCTACGAGCAGTACTTC.

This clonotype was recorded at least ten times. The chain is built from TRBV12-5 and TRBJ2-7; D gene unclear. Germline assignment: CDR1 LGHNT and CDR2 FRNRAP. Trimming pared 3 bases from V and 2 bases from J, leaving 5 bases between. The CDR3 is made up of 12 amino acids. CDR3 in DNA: TGTGCTAGTGGTTTCCCCCCCTACGAGCAGTACTTC. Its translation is CASGFPPYEQYF.

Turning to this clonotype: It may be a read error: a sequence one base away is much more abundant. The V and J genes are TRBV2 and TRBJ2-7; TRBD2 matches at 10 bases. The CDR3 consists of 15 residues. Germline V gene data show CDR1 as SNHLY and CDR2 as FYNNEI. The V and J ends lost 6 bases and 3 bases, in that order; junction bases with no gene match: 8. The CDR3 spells CASRDGLAVVYEQYV. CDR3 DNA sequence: TGTGCCAGCAGAGACGGACTAGCGGTGGTCTACGAGCAGTACGTC.

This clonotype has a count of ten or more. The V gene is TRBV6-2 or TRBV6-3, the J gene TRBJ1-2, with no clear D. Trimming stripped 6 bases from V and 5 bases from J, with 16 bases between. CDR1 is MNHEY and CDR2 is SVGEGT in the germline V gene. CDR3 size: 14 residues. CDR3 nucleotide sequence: TGTGCCAGCAGCCGCAGGATGGCAGAATATGGCTACACCTTC. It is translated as CASSRRMAEYGYTF.

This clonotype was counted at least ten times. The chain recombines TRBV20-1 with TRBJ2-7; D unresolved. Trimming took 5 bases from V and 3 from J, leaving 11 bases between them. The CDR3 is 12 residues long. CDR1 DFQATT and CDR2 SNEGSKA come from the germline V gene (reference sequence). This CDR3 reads CSARARVYEQYF. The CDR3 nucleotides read TGCAGTGCTCGCGCCCGAGTCTACGAGCAGTACTTC.

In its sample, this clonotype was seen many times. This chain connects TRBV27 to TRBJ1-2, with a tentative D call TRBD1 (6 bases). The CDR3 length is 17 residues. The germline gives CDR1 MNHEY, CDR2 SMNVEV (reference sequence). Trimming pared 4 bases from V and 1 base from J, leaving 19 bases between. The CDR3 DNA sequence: TGTGCCAGCAGTTATCTGGACAGAAGTAAACTTAACTATGGCTACACCTTC. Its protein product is CASSYLDRSKLNYGYTF.

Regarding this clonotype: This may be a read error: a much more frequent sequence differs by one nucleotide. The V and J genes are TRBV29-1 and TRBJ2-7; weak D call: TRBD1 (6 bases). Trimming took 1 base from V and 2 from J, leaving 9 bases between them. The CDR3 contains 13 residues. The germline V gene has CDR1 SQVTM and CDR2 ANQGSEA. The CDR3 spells CSVEVGGTYEQYF. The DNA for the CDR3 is TGCAGCGTTGAAGTTGGGGGCACCTACGAGCAGTACTTC.

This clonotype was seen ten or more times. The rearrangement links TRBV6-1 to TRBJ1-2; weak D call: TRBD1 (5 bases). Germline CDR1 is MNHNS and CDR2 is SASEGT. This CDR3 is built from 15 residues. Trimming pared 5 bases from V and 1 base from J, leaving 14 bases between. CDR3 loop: CASSTGRQFNYGYTF. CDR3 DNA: TGTGCCAGCAGTACGGGACGGCAGTTTAACTATGGCTACACCTTC.

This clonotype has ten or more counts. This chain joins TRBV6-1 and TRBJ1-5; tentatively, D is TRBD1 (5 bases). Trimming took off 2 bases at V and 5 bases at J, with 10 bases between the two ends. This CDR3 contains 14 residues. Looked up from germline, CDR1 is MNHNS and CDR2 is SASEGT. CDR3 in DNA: TGTGCCAGCAGTGAACGGGGAGGGGATCAGCCCCAGCATTTT. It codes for CASSERGGDQPQHF.

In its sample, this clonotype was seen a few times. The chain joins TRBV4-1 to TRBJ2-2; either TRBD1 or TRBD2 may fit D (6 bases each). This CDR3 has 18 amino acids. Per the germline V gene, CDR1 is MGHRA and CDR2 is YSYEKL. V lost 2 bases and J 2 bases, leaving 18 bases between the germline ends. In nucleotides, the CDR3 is TGCGCCAGCAGCCAATTCGGCGGGACAAACCGAAACACCGGGGAGCTGTTTTTT. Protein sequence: CASSQFGGTNRNTGELFF.